A selection of T cell receptor beta chains follows, all from one sample in a study of T cells expressing NK-cell markers. TCRdb re-called the 5' RACE reads and shows each CDR3 protein once, DNA omitted. This sample's clone table lists 350,000 to 450,000 distinct CDR3 sequences. Sequenced material: blood T cells: a sorted CD56 or NKG2C T cell subset, CD4+ or CD8+ T cells, or bulk PBMC T cells (not recorded which). Source of these receptors: a man between 18 and 69 years old in good health. CDR3s include the opening cysteine and the closing phenylalanine or tryptophan. The order of the fields is J gene, V gene, CDR3 protein.

j_call: TRBJ1-1; v_call: TRBV27; cdr3_aa: CASSCDRVAQVMNTEAFF
j_call: TRBJ1-2; v_call: TRBV20-1; cdr3_aa: CSAFDPNYGYTF
j_call: TRBJ2-5; v_call: TRBV11-2; cdr3_aa: CASSLGFRQETQYF
j_call: TRBJ1-4; v_call: TRBV4-2; cdr3_aa: CASSPFGRGEKLFF
j_call: TRBJ2-3; v_call: TRBV11-2; cdr3_aa: CASTRSFSGGGTSTDTQYF
j_call: TRBJ2-3; v_call: TRBV6-5; cdr3_aa: CASSWVTSPAQYF
j_call: TRBJ2-7; v_call: TRBV5-1; cdr3_aa: CASSFWTSGGYEQYF
j_call: TRBJ1-1; v_call: TRBV19; cdr3_aa: CASRKTQGGSLEAFF
j_call: TRBJ1-3; v_call: TRBV2; cdr3_aa: CASGATSGNTIYF
j_call: TRBJ1-2; v_call: TRBV6-1; cdr3_aa: CASSKGMSDYGYTF
j_call: TRBJ2-4; v_call: TRBV27; cdr3_aa: CASSFDRVSKNIQYF
j_call: TRBJ2-7; v_call: TRBV9; cdr3_aa: CASSVGQPLREQYF
j_call: TRBJ1-4; v_call: TRBV27; cdr3_aa: CASSRRDGEKLFF
j_call: TRBJ2-7; v_call: TRBV20-1; cdr3_aa: CSARAGASGGEQYF
j_call: TRBJ2-5; v_call: TRBV5-5; cdr3_aa: CASIRQGKKETQYF
j_call: TRBJ1-4; v_call: TRBV5-1; cdr3_aa: CASSLVHGSGEKLFF
j_call: TRBJ2-2; v_call: TRBV29-1; cdr3_aa: CSEKRLAGVSGELFF
j_call: TRBJ1-3; v_call: TRBV9; cdr3_aa: CASSVPGAIYF
j_call: TRBJ1-5; v_call: TRBV7-9; cdr3_aa: CASSGSLQEHSNQPQHF
j_call: TRBJ1-5; v_call: TRBV10-2; cdr3_aa: CASSEARTGGSVQPQHF